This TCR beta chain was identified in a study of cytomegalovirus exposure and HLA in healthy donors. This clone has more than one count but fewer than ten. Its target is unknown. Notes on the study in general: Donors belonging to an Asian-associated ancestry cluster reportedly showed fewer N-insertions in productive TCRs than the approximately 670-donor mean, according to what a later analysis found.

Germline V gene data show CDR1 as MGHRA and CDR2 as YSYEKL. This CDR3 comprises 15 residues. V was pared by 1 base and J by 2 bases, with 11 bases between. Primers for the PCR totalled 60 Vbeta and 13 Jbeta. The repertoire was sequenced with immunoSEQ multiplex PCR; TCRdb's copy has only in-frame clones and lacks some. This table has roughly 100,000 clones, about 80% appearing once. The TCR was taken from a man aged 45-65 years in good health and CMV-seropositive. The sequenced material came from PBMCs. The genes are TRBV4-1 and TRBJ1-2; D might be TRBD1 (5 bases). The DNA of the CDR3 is TGCGCCAGCAGCCAAGGCGGGACCTCAAACTATGGCTACACCTTC. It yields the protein CASSQGGTSNYGYTF.